Presented here are 22 T cell receptor beta chains from one specimen sequenced in a study of control samples from healthy donors and cancer patients. The protocol was immunoSEQ multiplex PCR, while the TCRdb copy is restricted to in-frame clones and leaves out a portion. The sample shows 160,000 or so clones, roughly 92% of them seen only once. Sequences were obtained from blood. These receptors were taken from a man aged 50-60 years in good health.

This clone came up once. The chain couples TRBV3-1 (or the pseudogene TRBV3-2) to TRBJ2-5, with D perhaps matching TRBD2 (7 bases). There are 14 residues in the CDR3. V lost 5 bases and J 6 bases, leaving 16 bases between the germline ends. In germline, CDR1 is LGHDT, CDR2 YNNKEL (reference sequence). DNA for the CDR3: TGTGCCAGCAGCGCACGTAGGGGGGGCAAGACCCAGTACTTC. This codes for CASSARRGGKTQYF.

The count of this clone is one. This chain links TRBV24-1 with TRBJ1-5; D is unclear. Trimming took off 0 bases at V and 6 bases at J, with 20 bases between the two ends. The CDR3 consists of 18 residues. Germline V lookup: CDR1 KGHDR, CDR2 SFDVKD. The CDR3 sequence is CATSDLGLRRPPGQPQHF. CDR3 in DNA: TGTGCCACCAGTGATTTGGGCCTCCGACGACCCCCAGGTCAGCCCCAGCATTTT.

The CDR3 loop reads CASTRRGSSTDTQYF. CDR3 nucleotide sequence: TGTGCCAGCACCCGGCGCGGCTCTAGCACAGATACGCAGTATTTT. The rearrangement joins TRBV11-2 to TRBJ2-3; D is unresolved. V gave up 7 bases and J gave up 0 bases, with 14 bases separating them. The CDR3 contains 15 residues. Germline lookup yields CDR1 SGHAT and CDR2 FQNNGV.

This clone was observed once. The V call is TRBV11-2, the J call TRBJ2-7, with TRBD1 matching over 8 bases. Germline V gene lookup returns CDR1 SGHAT and CDR2 FQNNGV. Trimming took 4 bases from V and 3 from J; bases not matched to a gene: 11. CDR3 length: 16 residues. CDR3 nucleotide sequence: TGTGCCAGCAGCTCCTCCCCCAGGGGGCGTAACTACGAGCAGTACTTC. Amino acid sequence: CASSSSPRGRNYEQYF.

V is TRBV2 and J is TRBJ1-4, with unresolved D. The V gene lost 8 bases and the J gene lost 4 bases, with 8 bases spanning the gap. The CDR3 spans 12 residues. CDR1 and CDR2 (germline): SNHLY, FYNNEI. The CDR3 nucleotides read TGTGCCAGCCTCGAGAGTAATGAAAAACTGTTTTTT. Its translation is CASLESNEKLFF.

J is TRBJ1-2 and V is TRBV6-5; TRBD1 agrees at 8 bases. The CDR3 runs 14 residues. The germline gives CDR1 MNHEY, CDR2 SVGAGI. Trimming took 4 bases from V and 8 from J; bases not matched to a gene: 9. CDR3 sequence reads: CASSLRQGSWGYTF. CDR3 bases: TGTGCCAGCAGTTTGAGACAGGGGTCGTGGGGCTACACCTTC.

The rearrangement joins TRBV28 to TRBJ2-6; 7 nucleotides agree with TRBD1. Germline lookup yields CDR1 MDHEN and CDR2 SYDVKM. Unmatched junction bases numbered 11, after V lost 6 bases and J lost 3 bases. The CDR3 sequence is 17 residues long. CDR3 in amino acids: CASRSDRRGNGANVLTF. CDR3 sequence (DNA): TGTGCCAGCAGGTCGGACAGGAGAGGCAATGGGGCCAACGTCCTGACTTTC.

The V gene is TRBV27, the J gene TRBJ2-7; possibly TRBD1 for D (6 bases). This CDR3 has 14 amino acids. The germline V gene encodes CDR1 MNHEY and CDR2 SMNVEV (reference sequence). V was pared by 0 bases and J by 5 bases, with 11 bases between. CDR3 in amino acids: CASSLSGAENEQYF. In DNA, the CDR3 is TGTGCCAGCAGTTTATCGGGGGCTGAAAACGAGCAGTACTTC.

The genes are TRBV27 and TRBJ1-5; weak D call: TRBD1 (5 bases). Germline V gene sequence: CDR1 MNHEY, CDR2 SMNVEV (reference sequence). The CDR3 sequence is 14 residues long. The ends were cut back, 3 bases at V and 2 bases at J, with 8 bases in the middle. The CDR3 here is CASSFLRGNQPQHF. The CDR3 nucleotides read TGTGCCAGCAGTTTTCTCAGGGGCAATCAGCCCCAGCATTTT.

V and J are TRBV15 and TRBJ1-1; 9 bases fit TRBD1. This CDR3 contains 17 residues. V gave up 3 bases and J gave up 0 bases; unmatched junction bases: 8. Germline values: CDR1 LNHNV, CDR2 YYDKDF (reference sequence). Here the CDR3 reads CATSRVTGGIMNTEAFF. In nucleotides, the CDR3 is TGTGCCACCAGCAGGGTCACAGGGGGCATCATGAACACTGAAGCTTTCTTT.

The rearrangement links TRBV5-3 to TRBJ2-2, with 16 bases matching TRBD2. TRBV5-3 is flagged as an ORF with uncertain function. This CDR3 contains 18 residues. V lost 4 bases to trimming and J lost 6 bases; unmatched junction nucleotides: 9. The CDR3 here is CARSKYGTSGRGAGELFF. The DNA for the CDR3 is TGTGCCAGAAGCAAATATGGGACTAGCGGGAGGGGCGCCGGGGAGCTGTTTTTT.

V is TRBV28 and J is TRBJ1-2; 7 bases are a match to TRBD1. From germline, CDR1 is MDHEN and CDR2 SYDVKM. Trimming cost V 6 bases and J 4 bases; bases outside gene matches: 8. The CDR3 has 14 amino acids. In DNA, the CDR3 is TGTGCCAGCAGGCGCGGGGACAGACTCTATGGCTACACCTTC. Translation: CASRRGDRLYGYTF.

The chain is built from TRBV28 and TRBJ1-3; D unclear. The V gene lost 5 bases and the J gene lost 0 bases, with 11 bases spanning the gap. Germline V gives CDR1 MDHEN, CDR2 SYDVKM. The CDR3 is 15 residues long. The CDR3, as DNA: TGTGCCAGCAGTCCGAGGGTCCTCTCTGGAAACACCATATATTTT. This sequence encodes CASSPRVLSGNTIYF.

The chain employs TRBV5-1 and TRBJ2-3; D uncertain. The germline V gene encodes CDR1 SGHRS and CDR2 YFSETQ. Trimming stripped 4 bases from V and 0 bases from J, with 15 bases between. The CDR3 totals 16 residues. In DNA, the CDR3 is TGCGCCAGCAGCACCCGGGCCCACACTAGCACAGATACGCAGTATTTT. It translates to CASSTRAHTSTDTQYF.

The CDR3 region has the DNA TGTGCCAGCACCCGGGGCTTAGGGGGTGAGCAGTTCTTC. This translates into CASTRGLGGEQFF. The chain carries TRBV7-2 and TRBJ2-1; D is perhaps TRBD1 (6 bases). Germline-derived CDR1 and CDR2 are SGHTA and FQGNSA. Trimming removed 7 bases at V and 9 bases at J, with 16 bases between. This CDR3 is built from 13 residues.

This chain uses TRBV19 with TRBJ1-5; possibly TRBD1 for D (6 bases). The CDR3 is 14 residues long. Looked up from germline, CDR1 is LNHDA and CDR2 is SQIVND (reference sequence). V was clipped by 3 bases and J by 6 bases, with 12 bases between them. CDR3 in DNA: TGTGCCAGTAGTATCAGGGGATCGTTTCAGCCCCAGCATTTT. This sequence encodes CASSIRGSFQPQHF. Drawing the rest from reference TRBV19 and TRBJ1-5, the complete variable domain is DGGITQSPKYLFRKEGQNVTLSCEQNLNHDAMYWYRQDPGQGLRLIYYSQIVNDFQKGDIAEGYSVSREKKESFPLTVTSAQKNPTAFYLCASSIRGSFQPQHFGDGTRLSIL.

The chain links TRBV5-1 to TRBJ2-1, with 9 bases lining up with TRBD2. The CDR3 runs to 18 residues. Trimming removed 0 bases from V and 2 bases from J; junction bases left unmatched: 9. Germline V gene data show CDR1 as SGHRS and CDR2 as YFSETQ. The CDR3 DNA reads TGCGCCAGCAGCTTGGTCGGTGGGGCTAGCGGGGCCTACAATGAGCAGTTCTTC. It translates to CASSLVGGASGAYNEQFF.

The CDR3 spells CASSPLGQGFTDTQYF. The CDR3 bases are TGTGCCAGCAGCCCATTGGGACAGGGGTTCACAGATACGCAGTATTTT. This sequence joins TRBV14 and TRBJ2-3; TRBD1 matches 10 bases. The CDR3 length is 16 residues. CDR1 is SGHDN, CDR2 FVKESK, per germline. V gave up 4 bases and J gave up 2 bases; unmatched junction bases: 6.

V and J are TRBV4-2 and TRBJ1-6; D is undetermined. The CDR3 extends over 15 amino acids. The germline gives CDR1 LGHNA, CDR2 YNFKEQ. Trimming cost V 1 base and J 9 bases, with 13 bases left between them. The CDR3 region is CASSQGAGQPSPLHF. The CDR3 DNA sequence: TGTGCCAGCAGCCAAGGGGCAGGCCAGCCTTCACCCCTCCACTTT.

The chain carries TRBV28 and TRBJ1-2, with D unresolved. Germline CDR1 MDHEN, CDR2 SYDVKM. V lost 5 bases and J 4 bases, leaving 11 bases between the germline ends. The CDR3 covers 13 residues. In DNA form, the CDR3 reads TGTGCCAGCAGTCGCAGGAGACTCTATGGCTACACCTTC. It specifies CASSRRRLYGYTF.

The chain combines TRBV11-2 with TRBJ2-7; D is possibly TRBD1 (6 bases). Trimming removed 6 bases from V and 2 bases from J, with 14 bases in between. The CDR3 has 14 amino acids. Germline V CDR1 and CDR2: SGHAT, FQNNGV. The CDR3 nucleotides are TGTGCCAGCAGAAACATACAGGGCCCCTACGAGCAGTACTTC. The encoded protein is CASRNIQGPYEQYF.

This chain connects TRBV25-1 to TRBJ2-5; D is unresolved. The CDR3 sequence is 13 residues long. Germline V gene data show CDR1 as MGHDK and CDR2 as SYGVNS. V dropped 5 bases and J dropped 5 bases, with 12 bases sitting between them. CDR3 region: CASSHSGRETQYF. CDR3 nucleotide sequence: TGTGCCAGCAGTCATTCCGGCAGGGAGACCCAGTACTTC.